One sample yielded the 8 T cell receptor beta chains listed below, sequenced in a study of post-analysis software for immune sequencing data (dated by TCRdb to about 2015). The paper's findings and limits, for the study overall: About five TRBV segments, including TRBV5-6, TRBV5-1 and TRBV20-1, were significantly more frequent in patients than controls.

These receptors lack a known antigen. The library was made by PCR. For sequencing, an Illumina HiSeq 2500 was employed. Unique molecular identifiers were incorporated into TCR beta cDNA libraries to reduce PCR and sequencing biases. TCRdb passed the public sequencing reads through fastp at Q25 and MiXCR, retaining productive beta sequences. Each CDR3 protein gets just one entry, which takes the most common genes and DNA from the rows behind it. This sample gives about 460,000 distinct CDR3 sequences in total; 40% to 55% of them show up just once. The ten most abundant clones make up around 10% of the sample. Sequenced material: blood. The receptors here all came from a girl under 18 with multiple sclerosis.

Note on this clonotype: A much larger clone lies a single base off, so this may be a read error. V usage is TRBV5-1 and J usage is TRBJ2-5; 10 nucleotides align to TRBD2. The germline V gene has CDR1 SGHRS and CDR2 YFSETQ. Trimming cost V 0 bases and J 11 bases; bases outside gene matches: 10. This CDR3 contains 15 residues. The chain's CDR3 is CASSLEREGPNEQYF. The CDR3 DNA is TGCGCCAGCAGCTTGGAGCGGGAGGGCCCCAATGAGCAGTACTTC.

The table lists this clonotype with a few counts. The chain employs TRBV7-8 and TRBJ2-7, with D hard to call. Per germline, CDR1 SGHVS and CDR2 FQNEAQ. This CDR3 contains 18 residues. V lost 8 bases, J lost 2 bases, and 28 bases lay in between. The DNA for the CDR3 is TGTGCCAGCGGCCTTGGGCGGAGCAGGTCCAAAACCGCCTACGAGCAGTACTTC. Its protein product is CASGLGRSRSKTAYEQYF.

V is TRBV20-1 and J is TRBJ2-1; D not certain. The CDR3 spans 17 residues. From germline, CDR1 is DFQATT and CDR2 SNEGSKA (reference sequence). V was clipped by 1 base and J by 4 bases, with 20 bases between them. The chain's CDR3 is CSARGNVRQKSYNEQFF. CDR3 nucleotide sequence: TGCAGTGCTAGAGGCAACGTTAGGCAAAAATCTTACAATGAGCAGTTCTTC.

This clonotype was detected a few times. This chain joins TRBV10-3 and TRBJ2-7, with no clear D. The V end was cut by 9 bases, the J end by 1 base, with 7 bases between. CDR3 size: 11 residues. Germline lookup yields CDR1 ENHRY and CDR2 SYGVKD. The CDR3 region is CAIQLSYEQYF. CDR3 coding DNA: TGTGCCATTCAGCTGTCCTACGAGCAGTACTTC.

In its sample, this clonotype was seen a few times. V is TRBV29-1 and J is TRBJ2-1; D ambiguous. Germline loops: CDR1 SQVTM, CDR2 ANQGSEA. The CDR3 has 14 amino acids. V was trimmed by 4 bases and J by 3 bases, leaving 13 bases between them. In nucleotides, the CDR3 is TGCAGCGTTGTTTCGGCCCGGTTCTACAATGAGCAGTTCTTC. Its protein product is CSVVSARFYNEQFF.

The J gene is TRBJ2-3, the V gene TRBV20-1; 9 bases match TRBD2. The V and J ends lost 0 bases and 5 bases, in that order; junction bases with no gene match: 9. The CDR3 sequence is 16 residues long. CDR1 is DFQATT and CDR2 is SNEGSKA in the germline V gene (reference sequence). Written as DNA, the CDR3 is TGCAGTGCTAGAGATCTGGCGGGAGGGCCGGAAGATACGCAGTATTTT. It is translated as CSARDLAGGPEDTQYF.

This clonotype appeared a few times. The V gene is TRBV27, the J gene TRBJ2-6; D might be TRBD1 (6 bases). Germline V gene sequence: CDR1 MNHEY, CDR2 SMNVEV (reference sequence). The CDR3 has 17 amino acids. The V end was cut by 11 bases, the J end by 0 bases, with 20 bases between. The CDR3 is CALPLPGHISGANVLTF. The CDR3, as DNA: TGTGCCCTACCTCTCCCGGGACACATCTCTGGGGCCAACGTCCTGACTTTC.

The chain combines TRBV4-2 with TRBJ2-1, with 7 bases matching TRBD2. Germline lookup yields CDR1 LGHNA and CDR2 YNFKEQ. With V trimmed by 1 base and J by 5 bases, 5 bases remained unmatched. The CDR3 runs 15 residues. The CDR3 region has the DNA TGTGCCAGCAGCCAAGCGGCGGGGGATGACAATGAGCAGTTCTTC. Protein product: CASSQAAGDDNEQFF.